This T cell receptor (beta chain) was recovered during a study of Tregs in tolerant kidney transplant recipients (dated by TCRdb to between 2018 and 2021). Background on the whole study: The study applied TCRbeta sequencing to find donor-specific regulatory T cells before combined kidney and bone marrow transplantation and then followed those same cells after transplant. Results the study describes overall, beyond this receptor: Because the study included only a small number of patients, the results must be confirmed in larger populations and under other immunosuppression protocols. Biological reproducibility was not directly assessed, although technical replication error appeared to be minimal. The most biologically relevant and donor-specific TCRbeta repertoire appeared to be identified by expanding Tregs with activated donor B cells. For some patients, the PCR primers changed as time went on, which meant samples from those patients could not be compared with one another at the nucleotide level. In tolerant patients, donor-specific Tregs expanded more than Tregs overall, which suggests antigen-driven rather than nonspecific expansion.

Via the germline V gene (reference sequence), CDR1 is GTSNPN and CDR2 SVGIG. The germline V end is reduced by 5 bases and the J end by 2 bases; junction bases left unmatched: 3. From the cysteine up to the phenylalanine, the CDR3 has a length of 12 residues. Left in the record is the CDR3 DNA by itself, 36 bases read in frame from the first base. Taken with the paper, the label for time point translates to: 6 months after combined kidney and bone marrow transplant. The transplants used related donors with nonmyeloablative bone marrow transplantation, and mixed chimerism in the human trials was transient. Thawed PBMCs were FACS-sorted into unstimulated Tregs (CD4+CD25+CD127-), CD4+ non-Tregs (CD4+CD25-), CD4 cells and CD8 cells. The patients were a few recipients of combined kidney and bone marrow transplants from the ITN036ST trial, and samples were available only from these trial subjects. Healthy control blood was separated into PBMCs by Ficoll density gradient and cryopreserved, and patient PBMCs were collected both before and after transplant.

For this clone: Its recognized antigen is unknown. Per-base qualities were not stored, and no clone one base away is much larger.

Genomic DNA was extracted from sorted cells with the QIAGEN DNeasy Blood and Tissue Kit for TCRbeta CDR3 sequencing. Through immunoSEQ, high-throughput TCRbeta CDR3 sequencing was done commercially, including PCR amplification with internal controls and bias correction. Per the authors' processing: Unique productive TCRbeta sequences were defined by CDR3 nucleotide sequence where primers matched, otherwise by CDR3 amino acid sequence with Vbeta and Jbeta genes. Sorting error was corrected by removing sequences shared between sorted populations at a frequency ratio of 2:1 or less, and the remaining shared sequences were assigned to the higher population. A sequence counted as donor-reactive if, in CFSE-low cells, the sequence had a frequency of at least 0.01% and was expanded at least 5-fold compared with unstimulated cells. Jensen-Shannon divergence calculated on the top 100 TCRbeta sequences ranked by frequency was used to measure repertoire divergence. For any sample with multiple sequencing runs, sorting error was corrected in each run separately before the runs were pooled. TCRdb's version of the immuneACCESS table is confined to in-frame rearrangements and falls short of the full clone set. An unresolved V gene accounts for under half of the shortfall where checked; the remainder is of unknown origin. The V and J calls and the clone size are those of that table, but D and trimming were determined from the DNA. Within this sample are tens of thousands of clones, with around 87% of them counted one time only. The leading ten clones occupy around 4.1% of the sample.

This receptor was obtained from a human patient who received a combined kidney and bone marrow transplant. Donor T cells from the graft may be present among the T cells after a transplant. This sample comprised CD4+ T cells from blood (PBMCs), obtained 6 months after the transplant. The chain is assembled from TRBV30 and TRBJ2-7; 7 junctional bases match TRBD1. The CDR3 in this case is CAWERGPYEQYF. The nucleotide sequence is TGTGCCTGGGAAAGGGGGCCCTACGAGCAGTACTTC.